This passage covers 13 T cell receptor beta chains from one sample sequenced in a study of blood T cell repertoires in COVID-19. TCRdb keeps only in-frame clones here, not all; method: immunoSEQ multiplex PCR. The table has 98,000 or so clones, around 83% seen once. Sequenced sample: peripheral blood. These receptors were collected from a woman aged 55-70 years in a cohort sampled during active or convalescent COVID-19.

This chain uses TRBV19 with TRBJ1-2; D unresolved. V was clipped by 5 bases and J by 1 base, with 11 bases between them. The V gene's germline CDR1 is LNHDA and CDR2 SQIVND (reference sequence). CDR3 length: 14 residues. CDR3: CASSGEERNYGYTF. CDR3 coding DNA: TGTGCCAGTAGTGGGGAGGAACGTAACTATGGCTACACCTTC.

V and J are TRBV2 and TRBJ1-4; a possible D gene is TRBD1 (5 bases). The ends were cut back, 7 bases at V and 6 bases at J, with 15 bases in the middle. The CDR3 loop spans 14 amino acids. Germline V gives CDR1 SNHLY, CDR2 FYNNEI. Here the CDR3 DNA reads TGTGCCAGCATTCAGGGAACAAGGCATGAAAAACTGTTTTTT. It codes for CASIQGTRHEKLFF.

J is TRBJ1-5 and V is TRBV18; D unresolved. Germline assignment: CDR1 KGHSH and CDR2 LQKENI. V lost 2 bases, J lost 0 bases, and 14 bases lay in between. CDR3 length: 17 amino acids. The CDR3 region has the DNA TGTGCCAGCTCACCATACCAAACCACAGTTAGCAATCAGCCCCAGCATTTT. Residues: CASSPYQTTVSNQPQHF.

The chain uses TRBV10-2 and TRBJ2-5; 14 bases line up with TRBD2. With V trimmed by 8 bases and J by 1 base, 3 bases remained unmatched. Germline V lookup: CDR1 WSHSY, CDR2 SAAADI. This CDR3 comprises 15 residues. The CDR3 loop reads CASRGLAGGQETQYF. In DNA form, the CDR3 reads TGCGCCAGCCGAGGACTAGCGGGGGGCCAAGAGACCCAGTACTTC.

The table lists this clone with a few counts. The chain has TRBV4-1 and TRBJ1-5; a weak D match, TRBD1 (6 bases). The CDR3 sequence is 12 residues long. The V gene lost 11 bases and the J gene lost 6 bases, with 14 bases spanning the gap. Germline-derived CDR1 and CDR2 are MGHRA and YSYEKL. The CDR3 bases are TGCGCCTCCAGGGAGGGGGGTCAGCCCCAGCATTTT. It codes for CASREGGQPQHF.

This clone rates as large. The V call is TRBV10-3, the J call TRBJ1-5, with D unresolved. Germline V gene lookup returns CDR1 ENHRY and CDR2 SYGVKD. The CDR3 contains 16 residues. With 3 bases removed from V and 5 bases from J, the gap between germline ends came to 17 bases. The CDR3 protein is CAISDPDSRGDQPQHF. The CDR3 DNA reads as TGTGCCATCAGTGACCCGGACTCCCGTGGGGATCAGCCCCAGCATTTT.

This chain joins TRBV9 and TRBJ2-7; 8 bases are shared with TRBD1. Trimming cost V 0 bases and J 6 bases; bases outside gene matches: 8. Germline CDR1 and CDR2: SGDLS and YYNGEE. This CDR3 is 15 amino acids long. CDR3 residues: CASSVAGQGVGEQYF. As DNA, the CDR3 is TGTGCCAGCAGCGTAGCTGGACAGGGCGTCGGCGAGCAGTACTTC.

J is TRBJ1-1 and V is TRBV6-2 or TRBV6-3; 7 bases are a match to TRBD1. The germline CDR1 and CDR2 sequences are MNHEY and SVGEGT. V dropped 6 bases and J dropped 9; count of bases not matched to a gene: 7. The CDR3 spans 12 residues. CDR3 residues: CASSLQGLQAFF. The CDR3 DNA follows: TGTGCCAGCAGCCTACAGGGGCTTCAAGCTTTCTTT.

The chain combines TRBV7-8 with TRBJ2-7; the D is unclear. In germline, CDR1 is SGHVS, CDR2 FQNEAQ. Trimming cost V 4 bases and J 5 bases, with 15 bases left between them. This CDR3 region has 14 residues. CDR3: CASSSNAASDEQYF. The CDR3 DNA follows: TGTGCCAGCAGCTCCAACGCAGCGTCCGACGAGCAGTACTTC. Using reference TRBV7-8 and TRBJ2-7 for the parts outside the CDR3, the full variable domain is GAGVSQSPRYKVAKRGQDVALRCDPISGHVSLFWYQQALGQGPEFLTYFQNEAQLDKSGLPSDRFFAERPEGSVSTLKIQRTQQEDSAVYLCASSSNAASDEQYFGPGTRLTVT.

This sequence joins TRBV29-1 and TRBJ2-7; 12 bases map to TRBD1. The germline CDR1 and CDR2 sequences are SQVTM and ANQGSEA. CDR3 length: 14 amino acids. V dropped 6 bases and J dropped 4; count of bases not matched to a gene: 7. CDR3: CSVLGTGGMYEQYF. CDR3 sequence (DNA): TGCAGCGTCCTGGGGACAGGGGGCATGTACGAGCAGTACTTC.

The CDR3 region is CASSLLGGPIEQYF. The CDR3 region has the DNA TGTGCCAGCAGCCTCCTCGGGGGGCCTATCGAGCAGTACTTC. The chain combines TRBV7-2 with TRBJ2-7, with D perhaps matching TRBD2 (7 bases). The CDR3 has 14 amino acids. V lost 5 bases and J lost 6, with 17 bases in between. CDR1 is SGHTA and CDR2 is FQGNSA in the germline V gene.

This clone was picked up one time. V gene TRBV4-1 combines with J gene TRBJ1-1; tentatively, D is TRBD1 (5 bases). The CDR3 has 14 amino acids. The germline V gene encodes CDR1 MGHRA and CDR2 YSYEKL. Trimming removed 2 bases from V and 10 bases from J, with 17 bases in between. CDR3 bases: TGCGCCAGCAGCCAACCAGGGTACCGTAATGCAGCTTTCTTT. Protein: CASSQPGYRNAAFF.

CDR3 amino acids: CASRGTSEPYEQYF. In nucleotides, the CDR3 is TGCGCCAGCAGGGGGACTAGCGAGCCCTACGAGCAGTACTTC. This rearrangement joins TRBV5-1 to TRBJ2-7, with TRBD2 matching 10 bases. V gave up 5 bases and J gave up 2 bases; unmatched junction bases: 4. CDR1 and CDR2 from the germline V gene are SGHRS and YFSETQ. The CDR3 is 14 amino acids. Using reference TRBV5-1 and TRBJ2-7 for the parts outside the CDR3, the full variable domain is KAGVTQTPRYLIKTRGQQVTLSCSPISGHRSVSWYQQTPGQGLQFLFEYFSETQRNKGNFPGRFSGRQFSNSRSEMNVSTLELGDSALYLCASRGTSEPYEQYFGPGTRLTVT.